This T cell receptor beta chain derives from a study of blood T cells in healthy people across ages. General study points: Whereas aged donors had fewer naive CD4+ cells, long-lived donors had more of them and higher diversity. Diversity estimates from one million T cells were considered underestimates. Researchers said unsorted PBMCs prevented a conclusive naive versus antigen-experienced comparison. Naive T cell percentage showed a strong correlation with TCR beta diversity.

With 0 bases removed from V and 9 bases from J, the gap between germline ends came to 19 bases. This CDR3 is 16 amino acids long. Germline V gene data show CDR1 as SGDLS and CDR2 as YYNGEE. The authors ran a second PCR of roughly 6 to 11 cycles using a sample-barcoded 5' primer and a J-beta primer mix. TCRdb re-analysed the 5' RACE reads in MiXCR, keeping a single row per CDR3 protein. The data hold about 750,000 distinct CDR3 sequences, with 53% observed a single time. This clonotype has just a few counts. What it binds is not known. This TCR was sampled from a man older than 75 in good health. The rearrangement joins TRBV9 to TRBJ2-1; D may be TRBD2 (6 bases). Sequenced material: blood. The CDR3 here is CASSVASQGGAVEQFF. For the CDR3, the DNA is TGTGCCAGCAGCGTAGCCAGTCAGGGAGGAGCGGTTGAGCAGTTCTTC.